The clone carrying this T cell receptor beta chain was observed a few times. The trim removed 3 bases at V and 8 bases at J, leaving 8 bases unmatched. The CDR3 is 14 amino acids. From germline, CDR1 is SGHTA and CDR2 FQGTGA. This sample is drawn from a study of blood T cell repertoires in COVID-19. Study details: The samples span acute and convalescent COVID-19 from the United States, Italy and Spain. T cells, B-cell-depleted T cells, or PBMCs provided the cDNA or gDNA that served as material.

In the authors' methods: Counts of nucleated cells, estimated from reference gene primer amplification, were obtained. Libraries were prepared by immunoSEQ multiplex PCR; TCRdb keeps only in-frame clonotypes and omits some of them. The V and J calls and clone size were taken over from that table, and D and trimming were inferred from the DNA. The sample has about 260,000 clones; 80% to 90% are singletons. The sequencing input was peripheral blood. The chain combines TRBV7-3 with TRBJ2-3, with 7 positions matching TRBD2. The TCR originated in a woman aged 50 to 65 with acute or convalescent COVID-19. CDR3 residues: CASSLSGLDVTQYF. CDR3 coding DNA: TGTGCCAGCAGCTTGTCTGGACTAGATGTTACGCAGTATTTT.